Sequencing of this TCR beta chain was carried out in a study of blood T cell repertoires in COVID-19. Whole-study context: Acute and convalescent COVID-19 samples came from the United States, Italy and Spain.

Germline CDR1 and CDR2: MDHEN and SYDVKM. Deletions cut 6 bases from V and 0 bases from J, with 12 bases between. The CDR3 is 15 residues long. Method: immunoSEQ multiplex PCR; TCRdb's copy keeps in-frame clones and lacks some. The table has roughly 400,000 clones, roughly 90% seen once; the top ten hold roughly 1.4%. In this sample, this clone turned up a few times. The chain employs TRBV28 and TRBJ1-5; D is perhaps TRBD1 (5 bases). What was sequenced was PBMCs or T cells enriched from blood (not recorded which). The receptor's source is a woman aged 18-35 years who had been exposed to COVID-19. The CDR3 loop reads CASRMGGVSNQPQHF. The CDR3 DNA is TGTGCCAGCAGGATGGGGGGAGTTAGCAATCAGCCCCAGCATTTT.